The present T cell receptor beta chain was sequenced within a study of early T cells in non-severe SARS-CoV-2 infection (dated by TCRdb to 2020 to 2022). Background for the entire study: TCR sequencing used bulk RNA from unsorted whole blood, so alpha and beta chains could not be paired. The paper's findings and limits, for the study overall: VDJdb matching was skewed toward anti-spike CD8 responses and likely underestimated virus-specific expansions, missing private and CD4 specificities.

The method was 5' RACE. For sequencing, a NextSeq 500 was employed. To correct for sequencing error and PCR bias, the TCR library protocol tagged individual cDNA molecules with unique molecular identifiers. Both TCR alpha and beta chains were sequenced, and tight co-correlation was observed between alpha and beta sequence abundances in each sample. The published analysis was carried out like this. V gene, J gene and CDR3 annotation of TCR sequences was performed with Decombinator V4. TCRs were defined as expanded if a significant change between any two time points was detected under a Poisson model with p below 0.0001. Abundances of TCRs were expressed as counts per million after normalisation to the total number of TCRs sequenced in each sample. TRAV1-2 paired with TRAJ12, TRAJ20 or TRAJ33 defined MAIT TCRs, while TRAV10 paired with TRAJ18 defined iNKT TCRs. VDJdb, accessed on 1 November 2021, was searched for TCRs annotated for CMV, EBV and SARS-CoV-2, and TCRs annotated for more than one antigen were excluded. Through fastp at Q25 and MiXCR, TCRdb rebuilt clones from the public reads, retaining in-frame beta chains. Under each unique CDR3 protein, matching rows form one entry showing the most common genes and DNA. The V and J calls here are based on TCRdb, not the publication. The table for this sample lists tens of thousands of distinct CDR3 sequences; 11% of them were counted only once. Under 7% of the sample comes from the top ten.

The germline V gene encodes CDR1 SEHNR and CDR2 FQNEAQ (reference sequence). The germline V and J ends show losses of 5 bases and 1 base respectively, and no gene match explains 7 bases of the junction. Spanning cysteine to phenylalanine, the CDR3 consists of 16 amino acids. Of all the DNA, just the CDR3 is kept, 48 bases in frame from base 1. As for this clonotype: Its antigen target is currently unknown. No qualities accompany the bases; no much larger clone lies one base away.

This was a case-control study nested in a cohort of healthcare workers in London, UK, who had nasopharyngeal swab PCR tests and blood samples taken every week. Between 23 and 31 March 2020, the week of the UK lockdown, healthcare workers were enrolled and then followed up weekly for as long as 16 weeks. The sample consisted of whole blood, taken at baseline. The clonotype was recovered from an adult who was a healthcare worker with PCR-confirmed SARS-CoV-2 infection or an uninfected control (not recorded which). The chain is encoded by TRBV7-9 joined to TRBJ1-1; TRBD1 aligns with 10 central bases. The sequenced DNA: TGTGCCAGCAGCATTGACAGGGGGCGGGAGAACACTGAAGCTTTCTTT. Translation gives CASSIDRGRENTEAFF.